These 16 T cell receptor beta chains were all obtained from the same sample, sequenced in a study of T cell responses to AZD1222 COVID-19 vaccine. Repertoires were generated with immunoSEQ multiplex PCR, while TCRdb's copy carries only in-frame clones and drops some. The profile shows about 76,000 clones, roughly 80% of them singletons. The sequencing here drew on peripheral blood, taken 28 days after the second dose of the MenACWY control vaccine. These receptors all stem from an adult who received the MenACWY meningococcal vaccine as a control.

The chain is built from TRBV5-4 and TRBJ1-1, with TRBD1 identical over 9 bases. The CDR3 has 16 amino acids. Per the germline V gene, CDR1 is SGHNT and CDR2 is YYREEE (reference sequence). V lost 4 bases, J lost 1 base, and 8 bases stayed unmatched. DNA for the CDR3: TGTGCCAGCAGCCCACCGGGACAGGGATCGAACACTGAAGCTTTCTTT. It translates to CASSPPGQGSNTEAFF.

This clone was observed a single time. This chain links TRBV5-1 with TRBJ1-1; D is possibly TRBD1 (5 bases). CDR3 length: 15 amino acids. Germline CDR1 SGHRS, CDR2 YFSETQ. Trimming stripped 4 bases from V and 0 bases from J, with 13 bases between. In nucleotides, the CDR3 is TGCGCCAGCAGCAGTGGAGCAGGGATGAACACTGAAGCTTTCTTT. Its protein product is CASSSGAGMNTEAFF.

The rearrangement joins TRBV3-1 (or the pseudogene TRBV3-2) to TRBJ1-6; tentatively, D is TRBD1 (6 bases). Trimming left V 4 bases short and J 10 bases short, with 11 bases between. Germline V CDR1 and CDR2: LGHDT, YNNKEL (reference sequence). The CDR3 length is 13 residues. For the CDR3, the DNA is TGTGCCAGCAGCCGAACAGGGAGATCACCCCTCCACTTT. It yields the protein CASSRTGRSPLHF.

This sequence joins TRBV5-6 and TRBJ1-2; unclear D gene. The CDR3 has 11 amino acids. V lost 2 bases to trimming and J lost 7 bases, with 6 bases between them. Germline CDR1 SGHDT, CDR2 YYEEEE. The CDR3 reads CASSLLGGYTF. Written as DNA, the CDR3 is TGTGCCAGCAGCTTATTAGGTGGCTACACCTTC.

This clone was seen once. The chain recombines TRBV5-4 with TRBJ2-1; 9 bases map to TRBD2. The CDR3 totals 15 residues. The germline V gene has CDR1 SGHNT and CDR2 YYREEE (reference sequence). Trimming at V came to 4 bases and at J to 7 bases, leaving 9 bases not matched to a gene. CDR3 in amino acids: CASSRRLAEANEQFF. In DNA form, the CDR3 reads TGTGCCAGCAGCCGACGACTAGCGGAGGCTAATGAGCAGTTCTTC.

This clone has more than one count but fewer than ten. V gene TRBV2 combines with J gene TRBJ1-1; D not resolved. CDR1 is SNHLY, CDR2 FYNNEI, per germline. The V and J ends lost 1 base and 5 bases respectively, with 8 bases between them. This CDR3 contains 13 residues. The CDR3 DNA reads as TGTGCCAGCAGTGAAGTAGTAGGGACTGAAGCTTTCTTT. Amino acid sequence: CASSEVVGTEAFF.

The rearrangement joins TRBV5-4 to TRBJ2-1; no definite D call. V lost 1 base and J lost 0, with 11 bases in between. CDR3 length equals 16 residues. Germline V CDR1 and CDR2: SGHNT, YYREEE (reference sequence). CDR3 amino acids: CASSLTDESSYNEQFF. The CDR3 bases are TGTGCCAGCAGCTTGACGGACGAGTCCTCCTACAATGAGCAGTTCTTC.

This clone showed up just a few times. The chain combines TRBV6-1 with TRBJ1-6; weak D call: TRBD1 (5 bases). Trimming left V 2 bases short and J 12 bases short, with 23 bases between. The CDR3 loop spans 17 amino acids. From germline, CDR1 is MNHNS and CDR2 SASEGT. The CDR3 bases are TGTGCCAGCAGTGAAATCGGACATCGTCCTTACTCGGGACCCCTCCACTTT. The encoded protein is CASSEIGHRPYSGPLHF.

CDR3 sequence (DNA): TGTGCCAGAAGCTTGAGTGCAGATACGCAGTATTTT. This sequence encodes CARSLSADTQYF. V and J are TRBV5-3 and TRBJ2-3, with D hard to call. TRBV5-3 is classed as an ORF, of uncertain function. Trimming pared 1 base from V and 4 bases from J, leaving 4 bases between. CDR3 size: 12 residues.

The chain employs TRBV27 and TRBJ2-7, with 10 bases aligning to TRBD2. The ends lost 6 bases at V and 5 bases at J; junction bases unmatched: 10. This CDR3 contains 15 residues. The germline V gene encodes CDR1 MNHEY and CDR2 SMNVEV (reference sequence). The CDR3 region is CASSVLAGVRNEQYF. CDR3 coding DNA: TGTGCCAGCAGCGTCCTAGCGGGAGTGAGAAACGAGCAGTACTTC.

The rearrangement joins TRBV7-2 to TRBJ2-5, with D perhaps matching TRBD1 (5 bases). CDR1 SGHTA and CDR2 FQGNSA come from the germline V gene. Trimming removed 2 bases from V and 7 bases from J, with 11 bases in between. The CDR3 is 13 amino acids. DNA for the CDR3: TGTGCCAGCAGCTTATTGGGTCAGGGGACCCAGTACTTC. Translation: CASSLLGQGTQYF. The complete variable domain, with remaining parts taken from reference TRBV7-2 and TRBJ2-5, reads GAGVSQSPSNKVTEKGKDVELRCDPISGHTALYWYRQSLGQGLEFLIYFQGNSAPDKSGLPSDRFSAERTGGSVSTLTIQRTQQEDSAVYLCASSLLGQGTQYFGPGTRLLVL.

The chain is built from TRBV4-3 and TRBJ1-4; TRBD1 might be the D (6 bases). The CDR3 covers 14 residues. The V gene lost 2 bases and the J gene lost 5 bases, with 9 bases spanning the gap. The V gene's germline CDR1 is LGHNA and CDR2 YSLEER. The CDR3 nucleotides are TGCGCCAGCAGCCAAAGGACAGAGAATGAAAAACTGTTTTTT. It codes for CASSQRTENEKLFF.

The chain joins TRBV10-3 to TRBJ1-3; D call uncertain. The CDR3 covers 11 residues. CDR1 is ENHRY, CDR2 SYGVKD, per germline. V dropped 8 bases and J dropped 6 bases, with 8 bases sitting between them. CDR3 nucleotides: TGTGCCATCGCGGATGCAAACACCATATATTTT. Protein sequence: CAIADANTIYF.

This clone was recorded a few times. The identical CDR3 is also encoded by other nucleotide sequences in the sample. This chain joins TRBV5-1 and TRBJ2-2; D uncertain. Germline V gives CDR1 SGHRS, CDR2 YFSETQ. V dropped 0 bases and J dropped 1 base, with 4 bases sitting between them. The CDR3 covers 14 residues. CDR3 bases: TGCGCCAGCAGCTTGGATGGGAACACCGGGGAGCTGTTTTTT. Amino acids: CASSLDGNTGELFF.

This chain joins TRBV7-3 and TRBJ2-1; TRBD1 agrees at 7 bases. The CDR3 contains 14 residues. The V gene's germline CDR1 is SGHTA and CDR2 FQGTGA. J was trimmed by 5 bases and V by 5 bases; bases with no gene match: 6. CDR3 DNA: TGTGCCAGCAGCCCGACAGGGTTCGACAATGAGCAGTTCTTC. Protein product: CASSPTGFDNEQFF.

The chain joins TRBV6-2 or TRBV6-3 to TRBJ1-2; perhaps TRBD1 as D (6 bases). Per germline, CDR1 MNHEY and CDR2 SVGEGT. V was pared by 2 bases and J by 2 bases, with 15 bases between. The CDR3 is 16 residues long. The CDR3 DNA reads TGTGCCAGCAGTTACCACGAGGGGGTACAGAACTATGGCTACACCTTC. This encodes CASSYHEGVQNYGYTF.